These 21 T cell receptor beta chains were sequenced from one sample in a study of cytomegalovirus exposure and HLA in healthy donors. Vbeta (60) and Jbeta (13) primers were used in the PCR. Assay: immunoSEQ multiplex PCR; the TCRdb copy retains only in-frame clones and omits some. The sample shows 55,000 to 70,000 clones, more than 75% of them seen only once. Sequenced: PBMCs. Receptors were obtained from a male donor in good health and CMV-seronegative.

The chain joins TRBV2 to TRBJ1-1; no definite D call. The CDR3 length is 13 residues. Germline CDR1 SNHLY, CDR2 FYNNEI. Trimming cost V 6 bases and J 1 base, with 9 bases left between them. The CDR3 sequence is CASRRHRNTEAFF. The CDR3 bases are TGTGCCAGCAGGAGACACAGGAACACTGAAGCTTTCTTT.

CDR3 bases: TGCGCCAGCAGCAGACTGCAACAAGAGACCCAGTACTTC. The encoded protein is CASSRLQQETQYF. The rearrangement joins TRBV4-3 to TRBJ2-5, with no clear D. CDR3 length: 13 amino acids. Germline V lookup: CDR1 LGHNA, CDR2 YSLEER. Trimming stripped 5 bases from V and 2 bases from J, with 9 bases between.

The CDR3 region is CASSPPGSLNTEAFF. CDR3 nucleotides: TGTGCCAGCAGCCCCCCCGGGTCTTTGAACACTGAAGCTTTCTTT. The chain carries TRBV11-2 and TRBJ1-1, with D uncertain. V dropped 5 bases and J dropped 0 bases, with 13 bases sitting between them. The CDR3 is 15 amino acids. Germline CDR1 is SGHAT and CDR2 is FQNNGV.

This clone was observed a few times. The rearrangement uses TRBV15 and TRBJ1-2; no reliable D call. This CDR3 is built from 15 residues. Between the trimmed V and J ends, which lost 0 bases and 4 bases, there was a span of 12 bases. Germline CDR1 and CDR2: LNHNV and YYDKDF (reference sequence). As DNA, the CDR3 is TGTGCCACCAGCAGAGAACCCCAGGCCTTCTATGGCTACACCTTC. Its protein is CATSREPQAFYGYTF.

This clone was counted only a few times. The gene calls are TRBV9 and TRBJ1-1; possible D gene TRBD1, 5 bases. Trimming stripped 0 bases from V and 3 bases from J, with 6 bases between. Germline assignment: CDR1 SGDLS and CDR2 YYNGEE. There are 13 residues in the CDR3. Here the CDR3 DNA reads TGTGCCAGCAGCGTAGGGGGGGACACTGAAGCTTTCTTT. It codes for CASSVGGDTEAFF.

The chain is built from TRBV5-4 and TRBJ2-3; 8 bases map to TRBD2. The germline CDR1 and CDR2 sequences are SGHNT and YYREEE (reference sequence). With V trimmed by 0 bases and J by 5 bases, 14 bases remained unmatched. CDR3 length: 18 residues. As DNA, the CDR3 is TGTGCCAGCAGCTTGGATATTGGGGTCCGGGGGGGCGGAGATACGCAGTATTTT. Translation gives CASSLDIGVRGGGDTQYF.

The chain carries TRBV4-3 and TRBJ2-7; 11 nucleotides align to TRBD2. V shed 4 bases, J shed 2 bases, and the junction held 4 bases outside the gene matches. This CDR3 is built from 15 residues. Per germline, CDR1 LGHNA and CDR2 YSLEER. DNA for the CDR3: TGCGCCAGCAGCCCTCTTAGCGGGGGGGCCTACGAGCAGTACTTC. It translates to CASSPLSGGAYEQYF.

This chain joins TRBV7-2 and TRBJ2-7; D call uncertain. Germline lookup yields CDR1 SGHTA and CDR2 FQGNSA. There are 13 residues in the CDR3. Trimming cost V 5 bases and J 3 bases, with 11 bases left between them. CDR3 protein: CASSLLRFYEQYF. The CDR3, as DNA: TGTGCCAGCAGCCTACTTCGGTTCTACGAGCAGTACTTC.

The chain couples TRBV27 to TRBJ2-1; D is possibly TRBD2 (5 bases). Trimming took off 8 bases at V and 5 bases at J, with 10 bases between the two ends. Germline V gene data show CDR1 as MNHEY and CDR2 as SMNVEV (reference sequence). The CDR3 extends over 12 amino acids. The CDR3 sequence: CASGHGDNEQFF. CDR3 bases: TGTGCCAGCGGTCACGGGGACAATGAGCAGTTCTTC.

V gene TRBV18 combines with J gene TRBJ1-1; 8 bases fit TRBD1. This CDR3 contains 12 residues. CDR1 and CDR2 (germline): KGHSH, LQKENI. The V segment lost 5 bases and the J segment 6 bases; nucleotides outside the gene matches: 2. In DNA, the CDR3 is TGTGCCAGCTCAATGACAGGGGCTGAAGCTTTCTTT. This sequence encodes CASSMTGAEAFF.

The chain is built from TRBV6-1 and TRBJ2-6; D gene ambiguous. The CDR3 totals 14 residues. Trimming removed 3 bases at V and 1 base at J, with 4 bases between. The germline V gene encodes CDR1 MNHNS and CDR2 SASEGT. The CDR3 nucleotides are TGTGCCAGCAGTGACCGGTCTGGGGCCAACGTCCTGACTTTC. Its translation: CASSDRSGANVLTF.

CDR3 sequence reads: CASSPRDRATYGYTF. The CDR3 bases are TGTGCCAGCAGCCCGCGTGACAGAGCGACCTATGGCTACACCTTC. J is TRBJ1-2 and V is TRBV5-4, with a possible D match to TRBD1 (5 bases). The V end was cut by 4 bases, the J end by 4 bases, with 17 bases between. Germline CDR1 reads SGHNT; CDR2 reads YYREEE (reference sequence). The CDR3 covers 15 residues.

The chain links TRBV19 to TRBJ2-7; 7 nucleotides agree with TRBD1. CDR3 size: 15 residues. Germline V gives CDR1 LNHDA, CDR2 SQIVND (reference sequence). V dropped 3 bases and J dropped 3; count of bases not matched to a gene: 8. This CDR3 is CASSMTGSVDYEQYF. Written as DNA, the CDR3 is TGTGCCAGTAGTATGACAGGGTCGGTGGACTACGAGCAGTACTTC.

The rearrangement joins TRBV6-6 to TRBJ2-6, with D uncertain. The CDR3 has 13 residues. The V and J ends lost 6 bases and 4 bases respectively, with 7 bases between them. In germline, CDR1 is MNHNY, CDR2 SVGAGI (reference sequence). DNA of the CDR3: TGTGCCAGCAGGTCCTTCGGGGCCAACGTCCTGACTTTC. Translation: CASRSFGANVLTF.

As concerns this clone: Its ends do not fully match the called genes, so a read error is possible. The V call is TRBV6-5, the J call TRBJ2-7; 9 bases are a match to TRBD1. The CDR3 is made up of 12 amino acids. CDR1 is MNHEY, CDR2 SVGAGI, per germline. The CDR3 coding sequence is TGTGCCAGCAGCGAGATTAGGGGACAGGGAAACTTC. Protein product: CASSEIRGQGNF.

The chain combines TRBV6-1 with TRBJ2-3; TRBD2 matches at 13 bases. CDR3 length equals 17 residues. The trim removed 4 bases at V and 0 bases at J, leaving 4 bases unmatched. Germline CDR1 MNHNS, CDR2 SASEGT. CDR3 DNA sequence: TGTGCCAGCAGTGTAGGACTAGCGGGGGCGAGCACAGATACGCAGTATTTT. This translates into CASSVGLAGASTDTQYF.

The chain carries TRBV5-4 and TRBJ1-1, with D possibly TRBD1 on 6 matching bases. The CDR3 spans 14 residues. Germline CDR1 is SGHNT and CDR2 is YYREEE (reference sequence). V lost 4 bases and J lost 2, with 12 bases in between. The CDR3: CASSRTAPNTEAFF. The CDR3 DNA is TGTGCCAGCAGCCGGACAGCGCCAAACACTGAAGCTTTCTTT.

This clone was seen only a few times. V gene TRBV6-5 combines with J gene TRBJ2-7, with D perhaps TRBD2 (5 bases). Trimming stripped 10 bases from V and 6 bases from J, with 13 bases between. Germline CDR1 and CDR2: MNHEY and SVGAGI. The CDR3 runs 11 residues. In DNA form, the CDR3 reads TGTGCCACCACCGAGGGCTCCGAGCAGTACTTC. Translated, it gives CATTEGSEQYF.

The genes are TRBV7-8 and TRBJ1-1, with a weak D call TRBD1 (5 bases). The V end was cut by 5 bases, the J end by 6 bases, with 16 bases between. Germline lookup yields CDR1 SGHVS and CDR2 FQNEAQ. This CDR3 comprises 14 residues. DNA for the CDR3: TGTGCCAGCAGCCCGAGTCGGGGAGGGGCTGAAGCTTTCTTT. Amino acids: CASSPSRGGAEAFF.

The V and J genes are TRBV6-5 and TRBJ1-5, with D possibly being TRBD1 (6 bases). Germline-derived CDR1 and CDR2 are MNHEY and SVGAGI. V lost 5 bases, J lost 0 bases, and 8 bases lay in between. This CDR3 has 14 residues. CDR3 sequence: CASSGDISNQPQHF. DNA for the CDR3: TGTGCCAGCAGTGGGGACATTAGCAATCAGCCCCAGCATTTT.

The V gene is TRBV4-3, the J gene TRBJ2-1, with D hard to call. The V and J ends lost 0 bases and 6 bases respectively, with 6 bases between them. This CDR3 is built from 13 residues. Germline values: CDR1 LGHNA, CDR2 YSLEER. The CDR3 nucleotides read TGCGCCAGCAGCCAAGATCTCGGCAATGAGCAGTTCTTC. This encodes CASSQDLGNEQFF.